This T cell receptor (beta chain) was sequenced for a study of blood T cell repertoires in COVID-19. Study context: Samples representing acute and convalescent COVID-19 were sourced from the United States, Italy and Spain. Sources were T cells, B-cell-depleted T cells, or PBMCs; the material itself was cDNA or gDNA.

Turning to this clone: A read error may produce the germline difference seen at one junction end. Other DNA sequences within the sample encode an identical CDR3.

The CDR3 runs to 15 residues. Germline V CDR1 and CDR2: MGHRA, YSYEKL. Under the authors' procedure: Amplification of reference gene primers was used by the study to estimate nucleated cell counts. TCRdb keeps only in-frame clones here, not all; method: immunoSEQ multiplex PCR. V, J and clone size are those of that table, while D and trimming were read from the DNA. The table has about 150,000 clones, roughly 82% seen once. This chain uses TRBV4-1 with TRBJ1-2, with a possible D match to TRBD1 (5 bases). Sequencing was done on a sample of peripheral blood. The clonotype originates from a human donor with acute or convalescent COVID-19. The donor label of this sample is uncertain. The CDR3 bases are TGCGCCAGCAGTCAAGGAGAAGGGGCTTGGGTGGGCTACACCTTC. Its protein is CASSQGEGAWVGYTF.